The 17 T cell receptor beta chains in this list originate from one sample, sequenced in a study of T cell repertoires in cytomegalovirus infection. TCRdb analysed the reads with MiXCR anew, one entry per CDR3 protein. The sample records about 770,000 distinct CDR3 sequences, 29% being singletons. No antigens are known for them. The material sequenced was cultured CD8+ T cells from PBMCs, taken from culture after CMV antigen stimulation. The receptor set was obtained from a human donor in good health (CMV status not recorded). Some clones in this sample may be carry-over from other donors' samples.

This chain joins TRBV6-1 and TRBJ1-1, with D uncertain. V was shortened by 5 bases and J by 8 bases, with 27 bases between the two germline ends. From germline, CDR1 is MNHNS and CDR2 SASEGT. This CDR3 is 17 amino acids long. In nucleotides, the CDR3 is TGTGCCAGCAGTTTACGATATTTTTCAAAAGAGGTAGCGGAAGCTTTCTTT. Translation: CASSLRYFSKEVAEAFF.

This chain connects TRBV7-9 to TRBJ1-2; TRBD1 aligns across 7 bases. There are 13 residues in the CDR3. CDR1 and CDR2 from the germline V gene are SEHNR and FQNEAQ (reference sequence). After removal of 6 bases from V and 7 bases from J, the junction contained 8 bases not matched to a gene. In DNA, the CDR3 is TGTGCCAGCAGACCGACAGGGAATGGTGGCTACACCTTC. As protein: CASRPTGNGGYTF.

This rearrangement joins TRBV2 to TRBJ2-2; 12 nucleotides agree with TRBD2. This CDR3 has 17 residues. From germline, CDR1 is SNHLY and CDR2 FYNNEI. V trimming: 5 bases; J trimming: 1 base; junction bases outside the gene matches: 5. The CDR3 nucleotides are TGTGCCAGCAGTTCGACTAGCGGGGGCCAGAACACCGGGGAGCTGTTTTTT. It encodes CASSSTSGGQNTGELFF.

This clonotype showed up just a few times. This sequence joins TRBV4-2 and TRBJ1-6; TRBD1 might be the D (5 bases). V lost 4 bases to trimming and J lost 5 bases, with 12 bases between them. From germline, CDR1 is LGHNA and CDR2 YNFKEQ. CDR3 length equals 15 residues. The CDR3, as DNA: TGTGCCAGCAGCCGTCCAGGGTCCAATAATTCACCCCTCCACTTT. It is translated as CASSRPGSNNSPLHF.

This clonotype was recorded at least ten times. This chain joins TRBV7-6 and TRBJ2-3; 9 nucleotides match TRBD2. V lost 2 bases to trimming and J lost 0 bases; unmatched junction nucleotides: 3. The V gene's germline CDR1 is SGHVS and CDR2 FNYEAQ. The CDR3 totals 16 residues. The CDR3, as DNA: TGTGCCAGCAGCTTACGGACTAGCGTGAGCACAGATACGCAGTATTTT. Translated, it gives CASSLRTSVSTDTQYF.

This clonotype was seen repeatedly, ten times or more. The chain is built from TRBV7-2 and TRBJ2-1, with D maybe TRBD2 (7 bases). Trimming pared 8 bases from V and 4 bases from J, leaving 18 bases between. The CDR3 sequence is 15 residues long. Germline V gene sequence: CDR1 SGHTA, CDR2 FQGNSA. The CDR3 DNA follows: TGTGCCAGCGGACCCGGGGGGCCCTTTTACAATGAGCAGTTCTTC. Encoded protein: CASGPGGPFYNEQFF.

The genes are TRBV12-5 and TRBJ2-7, with 12 bases identical to TRBD2. V lost 4 bases, J lost 3 bases, and 16 bases stayed unmatched. The CDR3 has 19 residues. The germline V gene has CDR1 LGHNT and CDR2 FRNRAP. CDR3 nucleotides: TGTGCTAGTGGTTCTCCCACGTCTAGCGGGGGGGCCGCCCTCTACGAGCAGTACTTC. Its protein product is CASGSPTSSGGAALYEQYF.

The V and J genes are TRBV4-1 and TRBJ1-1; D unclear. Germline lookup yields CDR1 MGHRA and CDR2 YSYEKL. This CDR3 contains 19 residues. Trimming pared 0 bases from V and 2 bases from J, leaving 22 bases between. CDR3 in amino acids: CASSQDSGTLRFPNTEAFF. The CDR3 bases are TGCGCCAGCAGCCAAGATTCGGGCACACTACGTTTTCCTAACACTGAAGCTTTCTTT.

This clonotype appeared a few times. The chain combines TRBV12-3 or TRBV12-4 with TRBJ1-1; the D is unclear. This CDR3 has 14 amino acids. Trimming stripped 6 bases from V and 5 bases from J, with 16 bases between. Here the CDR3 reads CASSPEGKRTEAFF. CDR3 DNA: TGTGCCAGCAGCCCCGAGGGAAAAAGAACTGAAGCTTTCTTT.

This chain joins TRBV12-3 or TRBV12-4 and TRBJ2-6; no clear D. CDR3 length: 14 amino acids. V was trimmed by 6 bases and J by 4 bases, leaving 10 bases between them. CDR3 DNA sequence: TGTGCCAGCAGAAAGGAAGTAGGGGCCAACGTCCTGACTTTC. Residues: CASRKEVGANVLTF.

The CDR3: CASSWGHSYEQYV. CDR3 nucleotide sequence: TGTGCCAGCAGTTGGGGACACTCCTACGAGCAGTACGTC. The rearrangement joins TRBV6-2 or TRBV6-3 to TRBJ2-7, with D possibly matching TRBD1 (6 bases). CDR3 length: 13 amino acids. The ends were cut back, 4 bases at V and 0 bases at J, with 7 bases in the middle. The germline gives CDR1 MNHEY, CDR2 SVGEGT.

In its sample, this clonotype was seen many times. V usage is TRBV7-9 and J usage is TRBJ1-1, with D tentatively TRBD1 (6 bases). The CDR3 runs 14 residues. CDR1 SEHNR and CDR2 FQNEAQ come from the germline V gene (reference sequence). Trimming left V 5 bases short and J 2 bases short, with 12 bases between. CDR3 region: CASSPEGGNTEAFF. CDR3 nucleotide sequence: TGTGCCAGCAGCCCCGAGGGGGGTAACACTGAAGCTTTCTTT. Supplemented by reference TRBV7-9 and TRBJ1-1, the full variable domain reads DTGVSQNPRHKITKRGQNVTFRCDPISEHNRLYWYRQTLGQGPEFLTYFQNEAQLEKSRLLSDRFSAERPKGSFSTLEIQRTEQGDSAMYLCASSPEGGNTEAFFGQGTRLTVV.

The rearrangement uses TRBV7-8 and TRBJ1-5; unclear D gene. This CDR3 comprises 15 residues. Per the germline V gene, CDR1 is SGHVS and CDR2 is FQNEAQ. Trimming left V 7 bases short and J 2 bases short, with 15 bases between. The CDR3 DNA reads TGTGCCAGCACGGGAGAGGGCGTCGGCAATCAGCCCCAGCATTTT. It yields the protein CASTGEGVGNQPQHF.

For this clonotype: One end of the junction fails to match germline, which may point to a read error. This chain joins TRBV7-7 and TRBJ2-1; 12 bases are a match to TRBD2. The length of the CDR3 is 14 residues. Germline lookup yields CDR1 SSHAT and CDR2 FNYEAQ (reference sequence). This CDR3 is CASSEGLAGNEQFF. Here the CDR3 DNA reads TGTGCTAGCAGCGAGGGACTAGCGGGCAATGAGCAGTTCTTC.

The rearrangement uses TRBV19 and TRBJ2-1; 16 bases agree with TRBD2. V trimming: 5 bases; J trimming: 5 bases; junction bases outside the gene matches: 15. Germline V gene data show CDR1 as LNHDA and CDR2 as SQIVND (reference sequence). The CDR3 sequence is 20 residues long. CDR3 residues: CASSLGTSGGARSRDNEQFF. CDR3 bases: TGTGCCAGTAGTCTAGGGACTAGCGGGGGGGCCCGTTCCCGTGACAATGAGCAGTTCTTC.

Only a few counts were recorded for this clonotype. The chain has TRBV19 and TRBJ2-5, with a weak D call TRBD2 (6 bases). The V gene lost 3 bases and the J gene lost 4 bases, with 15 bases spanning the gap. Per the germline V gene, CDR1 is LNHDA and CDR2 is SQIVND (reference sequence). CDR3 length: 15 residues. In nucleotides, the CDR3 is TGTGCCAGTAGTATTGGCTGGGGGAGGAGAGAGACCCAGTACTTC. It specifies CASSIGWGRRETQYF.

This clonotype was observed a handful of times. CDR3 coding DNA: TGTGCCAGCAGCTACAGACAGGGTAGCAGATATGGCTACACCTTC. Protein: CASSYRQGSRYGYTF. This chain links TRBV7-2 with TRBJ1-2, with TRBD1 identical over 7 bases. The CDR3 runs 15 residues. The V and J ends lost 4 bases and 5 bases, in that order; junction bases with no gene match: 10. Germline V gene data show CDR1 as SGHTA and CDR2 as FQGNSA.